This T cell receptor (beta chain) was sequenced during a study of Graves' ophthalmopathy and Graves' hyperthyroidism (dated by TCRdb to the late 2010s). Broadly, across the study: Stable hyperthyroidism was defined as no progression to ophthalmopathy within 18 months of follow-up. The study used TCR beta repertoire signatures to distinguish Graves' ophthalmopathy from Graves' hyperthyroidism and to predict progression to ophthalmopathy. In total, 135 blood samples were TCR-sequenced: some 43 ophthalmopathy, 75 hyperthyroidism and roughly 17 hyperthyroidism-to-ophthalmopathy patients. A discovery set of 100 patients (more than 40 ophthalmopathy, just over 55 stable hyperthyroidism) was enrolled to explore V-J signatures distinguishing ophthalmopathy from hyperthyroidism. An independent validation cohort was composed of some 18 hyperthyroidism patients and 17 patients who later progressed from hyperthyroidism to ophthalmopathy. In over 5 hyperthyroidism patients, the T-cell repertoire of thyroid tissue was compared with the T-cell repertoire of blood. Once sampling was done, hyperthyroidism patients were given methimazole at a starting dose of 30 mg daily, while ophthalmopathy patients were given high-dose intravenous methylprednisolone. Overall study outcomes, separate from this receptor: In validation, the model predicted ophthalmopathy progression with nearly 71% sensitivity and about 73% specificity; some 13 predicted patients were CT-confirmed with GO in a median of around 6 months. In cross-validation, the 13-signature model distinguished ophthalmopathy from stable hyperthyroidism with less than 90% sensitivity and roughly 81% specificity, while in the test set the corresponding values were around 79% and 71%. Sample size was not statistically predetermined, and group allocation was not concealed from the investigators. Most expanded thyroid clonotypes with frequency above 0.001 were also detected in blood, suggesting blood repertoires may reflect the thyroid immune response.

The hyperthyroidism patients were 18 to 65 years old and newly diagnosed, with a disease duration of less than 2 months. Patients with other autoimmune diseases, uncontrolled infections, pregnancy or lactation were excluded from the study. Diagnosis relied on clinical symptoms, serum thyroxine, TRAb, thyroid ultrasound and orbital computed tomography. Total RNA was extracted using Trizol reagent, and RNA quality was checked on an Agilent 2100 Bioanalyzer. This clonotype was observed a handful of times. No antigen is known for it. No clone much larger than this one lies a single base away; base qualities are absent. V and J lose 0 bases and 9 bases, and a span of 6 bases separates them. According to the germline V gene, CDR1 reads SGDLS and CDR2 reads YYNGEE. The CDR3 covers 11 residues, taking in both the cysteine and the phenylalanine. The only DNA kept is the CDR3, 33 bases in frame from the first base.

For repertoire sequencing, the TCR beta CDR3 regions were amplified from RNA transcripts. A first-round RT-PCR used HTBI primers with the Qiagen OneStep RT-PCR kit, followed by a second-round multiplex PCR, size selection and purification. Sequencing of the libraries was carried out on an Illumina HiSeq2000 in paired-end mode with 100 bp reads. Per the original workflow: SOAPnuke was used to process the reads, throwing out any read that had adapters, had uncalled bases, had a mean Phred below 15, or lacked an exact constant-primer or identifier match. COPE v1.2.5 was used to merge the high-quality paired reads. Each unique nucleotide sequence was defined as a clonotype, and clonotypes were aligned to IMGT TRB V, D and J references with MiTCR v1.1. Only V-J combinations with frequency above 0.0001 were analysed, covering approximately 99% of repertoires. For each V-J combination, a TCR clonal expansion and chaos score was defined as F50 clonal expansion divided by the chaos observed in the TCRdist matrix. Welch's t-statistics and random forest were used to narrow the features down to 13 V-J combinations, which were then fed into a naive Bayes classifier. The Morisita-Horn index was used to measure how similar the thyroid and blood repertoires were. TCRdb reprocessing: public reads trimmed at Q25 with fastp, clones called with MiXCR, in-frame beta chains kept. Entries are consolidated by CDR3 protein sequence, retaining the most common genes and DNA. What appears here as the V and J calls and clone size reflects TCRdb's work, not the paper's. The table for this sample lists over a million distinct CDR3 sequences; roughly 35% of them were counted only once. The top ten constitute around 10% of the sample.

This TCR was recovered from an adult man with Graves' hyperthyroidism. Source material: peripheral blood or thyroid tissue (not recorded which). The sequence links TRBV9 to TRBJ2-5, with a tentative D gene TRBD1 over 5 matching bases. The nucleotide sequence reads TGTGCCAGCAGCGTAGGGACATCCCAGTACTTC. Its protein is CASSVGTSQYF.